The clone carrying this T cell receptor beta chain was counted between two and nine times. Its antigen is as yet unknown. TCRdb reprocessed the 5' RACE reads with MiXCR, giving one entry per CDR3 protein. Here the sample spans about 750,000 distinct CDR3 sequences, around a fifth being singletons. This record comes from a study of CD8 T cells in ankylosing spondylitis. Study outcomes and limitations: Significant enrichment of disease-linked clones was reported in matched ankylosing spondylitis synovial fluid. Within ankylosing spondylitis blood, a TCR beta motif made up of under 10 highly homologous variants appeared to be characteristic. In the blood and synovial fluid of reactive arthritis, some motif variants had been previously reported.

V dropped 8 bases and J dropped 3 bases, with 17 bases sitting between them. The CDR3 runs to 14 residues. The germline gives CDR1 SGHNT, CDR2 YENEEA. The source is a male donor with ankylosing spondylitis. The sample was blood, either unsorted or a sorted T cell fraction (not recorded which). The chain carries TRBV11-3 and TRBJ2-7, with D tentatively TRBD1 or TRBD2 (6 bases each). The CDR3 here is CASVGAGRDYEQYF. The DNA of the CDR3 is TGTGCCAGCGTGGGGGCGGGACGAGACTACGAGCAGTACTTC. The full variable domain, its missing parts supplied by reference TRBV11-3 and TRBJ2-7, is EAGVVQSPRYKIIEKKQPVAFWCNPISGHNTLYWYLQNLGQGPELLIRYENEEAVDDSQLPKDRFSAERLKGVDSTLKIQPAELGDSAVYLCASVGAGRDYEQYFGPGTRLTVT.